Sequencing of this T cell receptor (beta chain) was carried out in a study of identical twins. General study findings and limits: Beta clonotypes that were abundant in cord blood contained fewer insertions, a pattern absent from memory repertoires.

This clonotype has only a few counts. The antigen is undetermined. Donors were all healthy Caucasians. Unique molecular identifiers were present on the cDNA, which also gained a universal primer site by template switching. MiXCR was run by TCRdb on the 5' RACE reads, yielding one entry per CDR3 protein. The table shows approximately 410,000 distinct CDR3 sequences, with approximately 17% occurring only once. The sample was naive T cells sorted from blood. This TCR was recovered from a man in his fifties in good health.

CDR3 loop: CASSKIGASDTQYF. As DNA, the CDR3 is TGTGCCAGCTCCAAAATCGGGGCCTCAGATACGCAGTATTTT. V gene TRBV18 combines with J gene TRBJ2-3; D tentatively reads TRBD1 or TRBD2 (5 bases each). This CDR3 comprises 14 residues. CDR1 and CDR2 from the germline V gene are KGHSH and LQKENI. The V end was cut by 6 bases, the J end by 4 bases, with 14 bases between.